Presented here are 15 T cell receptor beta chains from one specimen sequenced in a study of cytomegalovirus exposure and HLA in healthy donors. 13 Jbeta primers and 60 Vbeta primers were used for the PCR. Generated by immunoSEQ multiplex PCR, the TCRdb table keeps only in-frame clones and is missing some. The data hold 150,000 to 200,000 clones, with 65% to 85% observed a single time. What was sequenced was PBMCs. These receptors all come from a woman in her late teens or twenties in good health and CMV-seronegative.

The chain joins TRBV2 to TRBJ2-1; 8 nucleotides match TRBD2. Trimming at V came to 6 bases and at J to 6 bases, leaving 1 base not matched to a gene. The germline gives CDR1 SNHLY, CDR2 FYNNEI. The CDR3 has 12 amino acids. CDR3 nucleotides: TGTGCCAGCAGGGGGACTAGCAATGAGCAGTTCTTC. Protein product: CASRGTSNEQFF. The full variable domain, its missing parts supplied by reference TRBV2 and TRBJ2-1, is EPEVTQTPSHQVTQMGQEVILRCVPISNHLYFYWYRQILGQKVEFLVSFYNNEISEKSEIFDDQFSVERPDGSNFTLKIRSTKLEDSAMYFCASRGTSNEQFFGPGTRLTVL.

Only one count was recorded for this clone. The chain recombines TRBV15 with TRBJ1-6, with 8 bases lining up with TRBD1. This CDR3 region has 16 residues. Trimming took 4 bases from V and 7 from J; bases not matched to a gene: 9. Germline CDR1 reads LNHNV; CDR2 reads YYDKDF (reference sequence). The CDR3 nucleotides read TGTGCCACCAGCATCCGACAGGGGAATAGGAATTCACCCCTCCACTTT. Translation gives CATSIRQGNRNSPLHF.

This clone has a single count. The chain has TRBV27 and TRBJ2-7; D may be TRBD1 (5 bases). V lost 2 bases, J lost 5 bases, and 7 bases lay in between. This CDR3 is 12 amino acids long. Germline-derived CDR1 and CDR2 are MNHEY and SMNVEV (reference sequence). The CDR3 DNA reads TGTGCCAGCAGTTTAGCAGGGAACGAGCAGTACTTC. Translated, it gives CASSLAGNEQYF.

The chain joins TRBV19 to TRBJ1-1, with 10 bases lining up with TRBD1. This CDR3 has 14 residues. Germline V gene sequence: CDR1 LNHDA, CDR2 SQIVND (reference sequence). V shed 9 bases and J 4 bases; nucleotides not matched to a gene: 8. The CDR3 sequence is CASTIDRGLTEAFF. CDR3 sequence (DNA): TGTGCCAGCACCATCGACAGGGGGCTCACTGAAGCTTTCTTT.

The gene calls are TRBV6-5 and TRBJ1-2; D perhaps matches TRBD1 (6 bases). Germline lookup yields CDR1 MNHEY and CDR2 SVGAGI. Trimming stripped 8 bases from V and 4 bases from J, with 17 bases between. The CDR3 length is 14 residues. For the CDR3, the DNA is TGTGCCAGCGTGGACAGAGCGCATGGCTATGGCTACACCTTC. Protein sequence: CASVDRAHGYGYTF.

V usage is TRBV19 and J usage is TRBJ1-2; D unresolved. The CDR3 spans 11 residues. Germline CDR1 is LNHDA and CDR2 is SQIVND (reference sequence). V lost 0 bases and J 7 bases, leaving 3 bases between the germline ends. The CDR3 sequence is CASSIDRGYTF. The CDR3 DNA sequence: TGTGCCAGTAGTATAGATCGTGGCTACACCTTC.

The gene calls are TRBV19 and TRBJ1-5; a possible D gene is TRBD1 (6 bases). This CDR3 is built from 17 residues. Germline V gene data show CDR1 as LNHDA and CDR2 as SQIVND (reference sequence). Trimming shortened V by 11 bases and J by 0 bases, and 23 bases separated the two germline ends. This CDR3 reads CAASSLGRGYSNQPQHF. The CDR3 DNA sequence: TGTGCCGCCAGTAGTCTCGGGAGGGGGTATAGCAATCAGCCCCAGCATTTT.

The rearrangement uses TRBV5-1 and TRBJ2-3; the D gene is possibly TRBD2 (6 bases). Trimming left V 3 bases short and J 6 bases short, with 11 bases between. The CDR3 length is 13 residues. Germline CDR1 and CDR2: SGHRS and YFSETQ. CDR3: CASSSRGADTQYF. Here the CDR3 DNA reads TGCGCCAGCAGCTCCCGCGGGGCGGATACGCAGTATTTT.

The chain recombines TRBV25-1 with TRBJ1-6; D perhaps matches TRBD1 (5 bases). CDR3 size: 14 residues. Trimming took off 7 bases at V and 5 bases at J, with 12 bases between the two ends. Germline V CDR1 and CDR2: MGHDK, SYGVNS. The CDR3 protein is CASTLWGDNSPLHF. The CDR3 nucleotides read TGTGCCAGCACCCTATGGGGGGATAATTCACCCCTCCACTTT.

The V call is TRBV14, the J call TRBJ1-1, with 10 bases fitting TRBD1. The CDR3 runs to 17 residues. V lost 5 bases to trimming and J lost 4 bases; unmatched junction nucleotides: 13. CDR1 and CDR2 (germline): SGHDN, FVKESK. CDR3 residues: CASSSRQGAPRGTEAFF. CDR3 DNA: TGTGCCAGCAGCTCACGACAGGGGGCACCGCGGGGCACTGAAGCTTTCTTT.

V and J are TRBV7-6 and TRBJ2-7, with a weak D call TRBD1 (6 bases). With 5 bases removed from V and 5 bases from J, the gap between germline ends came to 13 bases. The CDR3 covers 13 residues. Per the germline V gene, CDR1 is SGHVS and CDR2 is FNYEAQ. This CDR3 is CASSVDRFNEQYF. The DNA for the CDR3 is TGTGCCAGCAGCGTTGACAGGTTCAACGAGCAGTACTTC.

The genes are TRBV19 and TRBJ1-5; 7 bases map to TRBD1. CDR1 is LNHDA, CDR2 SQIVND, per germline (reference sequence). With 10 bases clipped from V and 2 bases from J, the junction kept 2 bases outside the gene matches. CDR3 length: 12 amino acids. The CDR3 loop reads CATGQGNQPQHF. CDR3 DNA: TGTGCCACCGGACAGGGCAATCAGCCCCAGCATTTT.

This clone was detected only a few times. This chain connects TRBV6-1 to TRBJ2-2; D might be TRBD2 (6 bases). CDR1 is MNHNS, CDR2 SASEGT, per germline. CDR3 length: 15 amino acids. The ends were cut back, 1 base at V and 4 bases at J, with 10 bases in the middle. The CDR3 protein is CASSEETGGTGELFF. The CDR3 bases are TGTGCCAGCAGTGAAGAGACCGGGGGCACCGGGGAGCTGTTTTTT.

This clone was detected once. An end of the junction differs from the germline gene, which may be a read error. The rearrangement uses TRBV7-3 and TRBJ2-7; weak D call: TRBD2 (7 bases). The CDR3 has 16 amino acids. From germline, CDR1 is SGHTA and CDR2 FQGTGA. In DNA form, the CDR3 reads TGTGCCAGCGGCTTGGGCGGGGGCAGGGGCCTCTACGAGCAGTACTTC. This encodes CASGLGGGRGLYEQYF.

The chain has TRBV6-5 and TRBJ1-2; D unclear. CDR1 is MNHEY, CDR2 SVGAGI, per germline. V was clipped by 4 bases and J by 4 bases, with 16 bases between them. The length of the CDR3 is 15 residues. The CDR3 DNA follows: TGTGCCAGCAGTTTAGAAAGTAACAGACCCTATGGCTACACCTTC. It codes for CASSLESNRPYGYTF.